One sample yielded the 18 T cell receptor beta chains listed below, sequenced in a study of blood T cell repertoires in COVID-19. The repertoire was sequenced with immunoSEQ multiplex PCR; TCRdb's copy has only in-frame clones and lacks some. This sample has approximately 170,000 clones, with 85% to 90% found just once. The specimen sequenced was peripheral blood. These TCRs come from a woman aged 60-75 years with COVID-19, enrolled during active disease.

The genes are TRBV24-1 and TRBJ2-1, with 14 bases fitting TRBD2. Germline CDR1 and CDR2: KGHDR and SFDVKD. J lost 10 bases, V lost 9 bases, and 7 bases had no gene match. This CDR3 region has 14 residues. In nucleotides, the CDR3 is TGTGCCACCTCCGGGACTAGCGGGAGTTACGAGCAGTTCTTC. Translated: CATSGTSGSYEQFF.

The genes are TRBV19 and TRBJ2-3, with 7 bases fitting TRBD2. CDR1 is LNHDA, CDR2 SQIVND, per germline (reference sequence). With V trimmed by 7 bases and J by 4 bases, 5 bases remained unmatched. This CDR3 has 13 amino acids. The CDR3 is CASKGGGSDTQYF. CDR3 nucleotide sequence: TGTGCCAGTAAGGGCGGGGGATCAGATACGCAGTATTTT.

This clone has only a few counts. The chain uses TRBV6-6 and TRBJ1-2; D perhaps matches TRBD1 (6 bases). Germline V gene data show CDR1 as MNHNY and CDR2 as SVGAGI (reference sequence). V was clipped by 6 bases and J by 2 bases, with 10 bases between them. The CDR3 loop spans 13 amino acids. The CDR3 here is CASSLGQNYGYTF. CDR3 DNA: TGTGCCAGCAGCCTGGGACAAAACTATGGCTACACCTTC.

The CDR3 reads CASRTGGLSYTF. CDR3 sequence (DNA): TGTGCCAGCAGAACAGGCGGTTTGAGCTACACCTTC. V and J are TRBV2 and TRBJ1-2, with D perhaps TRBD1 (5 bases). Germline CDR1 is SNHLY and CDR2 is FYNNEI. The CDR3 is 12 amino acids. The germline V and J ends were trimmed by 6 bases and 9 bases, with 14 bases remaining between them.

The J gene is TRBJ2-1, the V gene TRBV11-3; D perhaps matches TRBD2 (6 bases). Between the trimmed V and J ends, which lost 5 bases and 5 bases, there was a span of 13 bases. CDR3 length: 14 amino acids. In germline, CDR1 is SGHNT, CDR2 YENEEA. CDR3 sequence: CASSLGGPDNEQFF. CDR3 in DNA: TGTGCCAGCAGCCTCGGAGGGCCGGACAATGAGCAGTTCTTC.

This chain connects TRBV24-1 to TRBJ2-2; maybe TRBD1 (6 bases). This CDR3 is 14 amino acids long. V gave up 8 bases and J gave up 3 bases, with 12 bases separating them. Germline-derived CDR1 and CDR2 are KGHDR and SFDVKD. The CDR3 reads CATTPGTHTGELFF. The CDR3 coding sequence is TGTGCCACCACCCCCGGGACACACACCGGGGAGCTGTTTTTT.

The genes are TRBV5-4 and TRBJ1-1, with TRBD1 matching 8 bases. This CDR3 contains 15 residues. Trimming took 4 bases from V and 1 from J; bases not matched to a gene: 6. CDR1 is SGHNT, CDR2 YYREEE, per germline (reference sequence). CDR3 in DNA: TGTGCCAGCAGCCAGACAGGGGTCAAGAACACTGAAGCTTTCTTT. As protein: CASSQTGVKNTEAFF.

The chain is built from TRBV21-1 and TRBJ2-7; the table calls TRBD1, which could not be checked here. TRBV21-1 is designated a pseudogene. The CDR3 totals 14 residues. The CDR3 loop reads CASRGHPSSYEQYF. The CDR3 DNA is TGTGCCAGCAGGGGCCACCCGAGCTCCTACGAGCAGTACTTC.

V gene TRBV10-2 combines with J gene TRBJ2-3; 15 bases agree with TRBD2. CDR3 length: 15 amino acids. Germline trimming cut 6 bases from V and 5 bases from J; bases unmatched to any gene: 3. CDR1 and CDR2 from the germline V gene are WSHSY and SAAADI. The DNA of the CDR3 is TGCGCCAGCAGGGGACTAGCGGGAGGAGGAGATACGCAGTATTTT. Its translation: CASRGLAGGGDTQYF.

The chain carries TRBV28 and TRBJ2-2; D not certain. The V end lost 4 bases, the J end lost 6 bases, and 6 bases lay between the germline ends. Germline assignment: CDR1 MDHEN and CDR2 SYDVKM. The CDR3 totals 12 residues. The CDR3 sequence: CASSSGAGELFF. As DNA, the CDR3 is TGTGCCAGCAGTTCGGGTGCCGGGGAGCTGTTTTTT. Combining the CDR3 with reference TRBV28 and TRBJ2-2 gives the whole variable domain DVKVTQSSRYLVKRTGEKVFLECVQDMDHENMFWYRQDPGLGLRLIYFSYDVKMKEKGDIPEGYSVSREKKERFSLILESASTNQTSMYLCASSSGAGELFFGEGSRLTVL.

V gene TRBV5-1 combines with J gene TRBJ1-3, with D hard to call. The germline V and J ends were trimmed by 0 bases and 3 bases, with 4 bases remaining between them. The CDR3 has 13 residues. The germline V gene has CDR1 SGHRS and CDR2 YFSETQ. Here the CDR3 DNA reads TGCGCCAGCAGCTTGGCCCTTGGAAACACCATATATTTT. Its protein is CASSLALGNTIYF.

The genes are TRBV7-9 and TRBJ2-7; 12 nucleotides align to TRBD2. The CDR3 length is 15 residues. Germline V CDR1 and CDR2: SEHNR, FQNEAQ (reference sequence). V shed 3 bases, J shed 6 bases, and the junction held 6 bases outside the gene matches. Here the CDR3 reads CASSLTSGRSREQYF. In nucleotides, the CDR3 is TGTGCCAGCAGCTTGACTAGCGGGAGATCCCGCGAGCAGTACTTC.

The chain carries TRBV6-2 or TRBV6-3 and TRBJ2-7, with 13 bases matching TRBD2. The germline V gene encodes CDR1 MNHEY and CDR2 SVGEGT. This CDR3 contains 16 residues. V dropped 6 bases and J dropped 6; count of bases not matched to a gene: 11. CDR3 region: CASSDALAGGPGEQYF. The DNA for the CDR3 is TGTGCCAGCAGCGACGCACTAGCGGGAGGGCCTGGCGAGCAGTACTTC.

The CDR3: CASSPGTGNTEAFF. CDR3 DNA sequence: TGTGCCAGCAGCCCAGGGACAGGGAACACTGAAGCTTTCTTT. This rearrangement joins TRBV6-5 to TRBJ1-1; 8 bases fit TRBD1. V trimming: 6 bases; J trimming: 1 base; junction bases outside the gene matches: 4. Germline V lookup: CDR1 MNHEY, CDR2 SVGAGI. The CDR3 sequence is 14 residues long.

CDR3: CASSADRVDGYTF. CDR3 nucleotide sequence: TGTGCCAGCAGTGCGGACAGGGTTGATGGCTACACCTTC. The chain has TRBV6-2 or TRBV6-3 and TRBJ1-2; 8 bases are a match to TRBD1. The CDR3 consists of 13 residues. Unmatched junction bases numbered 5, after V lost 5 bases and J lost 6 bases. Looked up from germline, CDR1 is MNHEY and CDR2 is SVGEGT.

The rearrangement links TRBV4-1 to TRBJ2-7, with 12 bases fitting TRBD2. V gave up 4 bases and J gave up 7 bases; unmatched junction bases: 23. The germline gives CDR1 MGHRA, CDR2 YSYEKL. The CDR3 runs to 20 residues. Here the CDR3 reads CASSLSMGTGRLAGAWEQYF. CDR3 coding DNA: TGCGCCAGCAGCCTAAGTATGGGGACAGGGCGACTAGCGGGAGCTTGGGAGCAGTACTTC.

This chain joins TRBV29-1 and TRBJ2-7, with 9 bases matching TRBD1. This CDR3 is 13 amino acids long. Losses at the gene ends were 3 bases for V and 3 bases for J; bases not matched to a gene: 3. The germline V gene encodes CDR1 SQVTM and CDR2 ANQGSEA. The CDR3 sequence is CSVEGGQGYEQYF. CDR3 DNA: TGCAGCGTTGAGGGGGGACAGGGCTACGAGCAGTACTTC.

This chain links TRBV28 with TRBJ1-5; TRBD1 is a possible D gene (5 bases). The V and J ends lost 4 bases and 0 bases respectively, with 16 bases between them. Germline-derived CDR1 and CDR2 are MDHEN and SYDVKM. The CDR3 length is 17 residues. CDR3 loop: CASSSPGRVNSNQPQHF. The CDR3 DNA reads TGTGCCAGCAGTTCCCCCGGCAGGGTAAATAGCAATCAGCCCCAGCATTTT.